A selection of T cell receptor beta chains follows, all from one sample in a study of blood T cells in healthy people across ages. Using its own MiXCR run on the 5' RACE reads, TCRdb lists one record per CDR3 protein. The table records around 970,000 distinct CDR3 sequences, 51% of them present only once. The specimen sequenced was blood. These receptors all come from a woman aged 60-75 years in good health. Each CDR3 is given with its conserved first and last residue. A D gene is named only where the DNA matches it firmly. A clone size is listed for some rows: how often the clone was seen (once, few, many), or a class if it is expanded.

d_gene: .; abundance: .; j_gene: TRBJ2-7; v_gene: TRBV3-1; len: 13; CDR3aa: CASSQERRYEQYF; CDR3nt: TGTGCCAGCAGCCAAGAAAGGAGATACGAGCAGTACTTC
d_gene: .; abundance: few; j_gene: TRBJ2-1; v_gene: TRBV10-3; len: 14; CDR3aa: CAISESFDNNEQFF; CDR3nt: TGTGCCATCAGTGAGTCCTTCGACAACAATGAGCAGTTCTTC
d_gene: .; abundance: few; j_gene: TRBJ1-2; v_gene: TRBV7-9; len: 15; CDR3aa: CASSSWTRPNYGYTF; CDR3nt: TGTGCCAGCAGCTCTTGGACAAGGCCGAACTATGGCTACACCTTC
d_gene: .; abundance: few; j_gene: TRBJ2-5; v_gene: TRBV6-1; len: 12; CDR3aa: CASSENGRTQYF; CDR3nt: TGTGCCAGCAGTGAAAACGGGCGGACCCAGTACTTC
d_gene: .; abundance: .; j_gene: TRBJ2-5; v_gene: TRBV4-1; len: 13; CDR3aa: CASSRSTTETQYF; CDR3nt: TGCGCCAGCAGTCGTTCGACAACGGAGACCCAGTACTTC
d_gene: TRBD2; abundance: few; j_gene: TRBJ2-5; v_gene: TRBV7-2; len: 15; CDR3aa: CASSLDSGRGETQYF; CDR3nt: TGTGCCAGCAGCTTAGATAGCGGGAGAGGAGAGACCCAGTACTTC
d_gene: .; abundance: .; j_gene: TRBJ2-7; v_gene: TRBV7-9; len: 14; CDR3aa: CASSELVGATEQYF; CDR3nt: TGTGCCAGCAGCGAATTAGTGGGAGCAACCGAGCAGTACTTC
d_gene: .; abundance: .; j_gene: TRBJ1-2; v_gene: TRBV7-6; len: 12; CDR3aa: CASSTGAYGYTF; CDR3nt: TGTGCCAGCAGCACGGGAGCATATGGCTACACCTTC
d_gene: TRBD1; abundance: few; j_gene: TRBJ1-1; v_gene: TRBV6-2/TRBV6-3; len: 14; CDR3aa: CASSPDRGRTEAFF; CDR3nt: TGTGCCAGCAGTCCAGACAGGGGGAGAACTGAAGCTTTCTTT
d_gene: TRBD2; abundance: .; j_gene: TRBJ2-1; v_gene: TRBV29-1; len: 15; CDR3aa: CSVEGPRSGSNEQFF; CDR3nt: TGCAGCGTTGAAGGCCCACGTAGCGGGAGCAATGAGCAGTTCTTC
d_gene: .; abundance: .; j_gene: TRBJ2-3; v_gene: TRBV10-3; len: 12; CDR3aa: CAIRVSGDTQYF; CDR3nt: TGTGCCATCAGGGTAAGCGGGGATACGCAGTATTTT
d_gene: .; abundance: .; j_gene: TRBJ2-5; v_gene: TRBV2; len: 13; CDR3aa: CASSEVPRGTQYF; CDR3nt: TGTGCCAGCAGTGAGGTCCCCCGTGGGACCCAGTACTTC
d_gene: TRBD1; abundance: .; j_gene: TRBJ2-4; v_gene: TRBV29-1; len: 14; CDR3aa: CSVADRAVKNIQYF; CDR3nt: TGCAGCGTAGCCGACAGGGCGGTCAAAAACATTCAGTACTTC
d_gene: TRBD2; abundance: .; j_gene: TRBJ2-7; v_gene: TRBV19; len: 15; CDR3aa: CASSPTPTSGYEQYF; CDR3nt: TGTGCCAGTAGTCCCACCCCCACTAGCGGCTACGAGCAGTACTTC
d_gene: .; abundance: .; j_gene: TRBJ2-5; v_gene: TRBV7-3; len: 15; CDR3aa: CASSLSGGGMKTQYF; CDR3nt: TGTGCCAGCAGCTTATCCGGAGGCGGGATGAAGACCCAGTACTTC
d_gene: TRBD1; abundance: .; j_gene: TRBJ1-2; v_gene: TRBV20-1; len: 14; CDR3aa: CSASIDRGTDGYTF; CDR3nt: TGCAGTGCTAGTATTGACAGGGGCACGGATGGCTACACCTTC
d_gene: .; abundance: .; j_gene: TRBJ1-2; v_gene: TRBV5-1; len: 15; CDR3aa: CASSPGGGPRYGYTF; CDR3nt: TGCGCCAGCAGCCCTGGGGGGGGACCTCGGTATGGCTACACCTTC
d_gene: .; abundance: .; j_gene: TRBJ2-7; v_gene: TRBV6-1; len: 13; CDR3aa: CASSEVGAAEQYF; CDR3nt: TGTGCCAGCAGTGAAGTCGGAGCAGCCGAGCAGTACTTC
d_gene: TRBD1; abundance: .; j_gene: TRBJ2-7; v_gene: TRBV30; len: 14; CDR3aa: CAWRGSGTGYEQYF; CDR3nt: TGTGCCTGGAGAGGATCCGGGACAGGCTACGAGCAGTACTTC
d_gene: TRBD1; abundance: .; j_gene: TRBJ1-1; v_gene: TRBV2; len: 14; CDR3aa: CASTGQGAGTEAFF; CDR3nt: TGTGCCAGTACTGGACAGGGGGCTGGGACTGAAGCTTTCTTT
d_gene: .; abundance: many; j_gene: TRBJ2-1; v_gene: TRBV5-1; len: 14; CDR3aa: CASSPPGAMNEQFF; CDR3nt: TGCGCCAGCAGCCCCCCGGGGGCGATGAATGAGCAGTTCTTC
d_gene: TRBD2; abundance: .; j_gene: TRBJ2-2; v_gene: TRBV28; len: 17; CDR3aa: CASSSPRLAGVTGELFF; CDR3nt: TGTGCCAGCAGTTCCCCCAGACTAGCGGGAGTCACCGGGGAGCTGTTTTTT
d_gene: .; abundance: .; j_gene: TRBJ2-7; v_gene: TRBV15; len: 17; CDR3aa: CATSRGGGRTGNLEQYF; CDR3nt: TGTGCCACCAGCAGAGGGGGGGGGCGGACAGGGAATCTCGAGCAGTACTTC
d_gene: .; abundance: .; j_gene: TRBJ2-7; v_gene: TRBV27; len: 14; CDR3aa: CASRPTGPSYEQYF; CDR3nt: TGTGCCAGCAGACCGACGGGACCCTCCTACGAGCAGTACTTC
d_gene: TRBD2; abundance: .; j_gene: TRBJ2-3; v_gene: TRBV7-2; len: 15; CDR3aa: CASSPSGGARYTQYF; CDR3nt: TGTGCCAGCAGCCCCTCCGGGGGGGCACGATATACGCAGTATTTT
d_gene: .; abundance: many; j_gene: TRBJ2-3; v_gene: TRBV12-3/TRBV12-4; len: 14; CDR3aa: CASSFRAGTDTQYF; CDR3nt: TGTGCCAGCAGTTTTCGAGCGGGCACAGATACGCAGTATTTT
d_gene: TRBD1; abundance: .; j_gene: TRBJ1-6; v_gene: TRBV20-1; len: 14; CDR3aa: CSAFFGQVNSPLHF; CDR3nt: TGCAGTGCTTTCTTCGGACAGGTCAATTCACCCCTCCACTTT
d_gene: TRBD2; abundance: .; j_gene: TRBJ2-1; v_gene: TRBV7-9; len: 15; CDR3aa: CASSSGGESYNEQFF; CDR3nt: TGTGCCAGCAGCTCGGGGGGGGAATCCTACAATGAGCAGTTCTTC
d_gene: .; abundance: .; j_gene: TRBJ2-7; v_gene: TRBV4-1; len: 15; CDR3aa: CASSQGKGLFYEQYF; CDR3nt: TGCGCCAGCAGCCAAGGGAAAGGTCTCTTTTACGAGCAGTACTTC
d_gene: TRBD2; abundance: .; j_gene: TRBJ2-1; v_gene: TRBV20-1; len: 14; CDR3aa: CSAEGTSGYNEQFF; CDR3nt: TGCAGTGCTGAAGGGACTAGTGGGTACAATGAGCAGTTCTTC